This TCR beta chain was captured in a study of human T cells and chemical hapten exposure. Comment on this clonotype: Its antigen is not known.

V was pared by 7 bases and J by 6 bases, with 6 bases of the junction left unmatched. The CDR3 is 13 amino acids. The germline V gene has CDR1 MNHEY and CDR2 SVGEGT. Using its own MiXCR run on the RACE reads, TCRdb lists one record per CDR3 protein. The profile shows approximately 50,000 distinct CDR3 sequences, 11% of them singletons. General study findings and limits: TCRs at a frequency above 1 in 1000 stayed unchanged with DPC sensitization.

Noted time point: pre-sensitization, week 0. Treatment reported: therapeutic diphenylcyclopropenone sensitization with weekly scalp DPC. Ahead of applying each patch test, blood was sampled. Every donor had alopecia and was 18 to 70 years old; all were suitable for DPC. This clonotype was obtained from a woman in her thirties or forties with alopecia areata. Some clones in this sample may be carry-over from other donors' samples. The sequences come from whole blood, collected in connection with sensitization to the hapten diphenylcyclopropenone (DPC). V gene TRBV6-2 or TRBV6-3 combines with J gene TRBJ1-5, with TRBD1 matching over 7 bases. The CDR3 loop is CASKTGSAQPQHF. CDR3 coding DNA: TGTGCCAGCAAGACAGGGTCGGCTCAGCCCCAGCATTTT.